The rows below give T cell receptor beta chains drawn from one sample of a study of cytomegalovirus exposure and HLA in healthy donors. The protocol was immunoSEQ multiplex PCR, while the TCRdb copy is restricted to in-frame clones and leaves out a portion. Counted here are about 160,000 clones, around 79% occurring once; the ten biggest clones make up roughly 2%. The sequenced material came from PBMCs. These receptors were obtained from a man aged 40-55 years in good health and CMV-seronegative. The CDR3 runs from the conserved cysteine through the conserved F or W. Each record gives: clone size, V gene, D gene, J gene, CDR3 protein, CDR3 DNA. A D gene is named only where the DNA matches it firmly. The size field is filled for only some rows; it gives once, few, many or a size class.

>.|TRBV18|.|TRBJ2-1
CASSPSAAAIYNEQFF
TGTGCCAGCTCACCCTCGGCAGCGGCTATATACAATGAGCAGTTCTTC
>.|TRBV5-6|.|TRBJ2-7
CASSFLGPSYEQYF
TGTGCCAGCAGCTTTCTGGGCCCTTCCTACGAGCAGTACTTC
>.|TRBV7-9|.|TRBJ2-3
CSSSLNEGAEDTQYF
TGTTCCAGCAGCTTAAATGAGGGAGCGGAAGATACGCAGTATTTT
>.|TRBV7-9|.|TRBJ2-3
CSSSPSEPRTDTQYF
TGTTCCAGCTCCCCTAGCGAACCTCGCACAGATACGCAGTATTTT
>.|TRBV13|TRBD2|TRBJ2-1
CASSPEGLAGGHEQFF
TGTGCCAGCAGCCCAGAGGGACTAGCGGGAGGGCATGAGCAGTTCTTC
>.|TRBV27|TRBD2|TRBJ2-3
CASSVTSLSTDTQYF
TGTGCCAGCAGTGTGACTAGCCTAAGCACAGATACGCAGTATTTT
>.|TRBV6-1|TRBD1|TRBJ1-5
CASSEVIMGTGGQPQHF
TGTGCCAGCAGTGAAGTGATTATGGGGACAGGGGGGCAGCCCCAGCATTTT
>once|TRBV2|TRBD2|TRBJ2-7
CASSEAGREGEQYF
TGTGCCAGCAGTGAAGCGGGCAGGGAGGGCGAGCAGTACTTC
>.|TRBV11-1|.|TRBJ2-4
CASSSWAEGDIQYF
TGTGCCAGCAGCTCTTGGGCAGAGGGAGACATTCAGTACTTC
>.|TRBV18|.|TRBJ2-5
CASSPSKRNQETQYF
TGTGCCAGCTCACCTTCTAAGCGAAACCAAGAGACCCAGTACTTC
>.|TRBV5-6|TRBD2|TRBJ2-7
CASSFWTSGTHEQYF
TGTGCCAGCAGTTTTTGGACTAGCGGGACCCACGAGCAGTACTTC
>.|TRBV30|TRBD2|TRBJ2-3
CAWTRGLAGATDTQYF
TGTGCCTGGACTCGTGGACTAGCGGGGGCTACAGATACGCAGTATTTT
>.|TRBV27|TRBD2|TRBJ2-1
CASSPGLAGAYNEQFF
TGTGCCAGCAGTCCGGGACTAGCGGGAGCCTACAATGAGCAGTTCTTC
>.|TRBV7-8|TRBD1|TRBJ1-1
CASSPLTGRNTEAFF
TGTGCCAGCAGCCCCTTGACAGGGCGGAACACTGAAGCTTTCTTT
>once|TRBV18|.|TRBJ2-6
CASSPGRSGANVLTF
TGTGCCAGCTCACCGGGGAGGTCTGGGGCCAACGTCCTGACTTTC
>.|TRBV14|.|TRBJ2-7
CASSHFGRSDEQYF
TGTGCCAGCAGCCATTTCGGGAGATCCGACGAGCAGTACTTC